Shown below are 9 T cell receptor beta chains from a single sample sequenced in a study of glioma-infiltrating T cells. TCR alpha and beta CDR3 regions were amplified from RNA using iRepertoire nested multiplex PCR. TCRdb used MiXCR to reprocess the multiplex PCR reads, holding one entry per CDR3 protein. In the table there are about 130,000 distinct CDR3 sequences, roughly 23% of which are singletons. The specimen was glioma tissue, nonneoplastic brain tissue, or PBMCs (not recorded which). All receptors come from a human donor with low-grade glioma or glioblastoma, undergoing nonglioma brain surgery, or in good health (not recorded which).

This clonotype was seen at least ten times. The J gene is TRBJ2-5, the V gene TRBV6-1; TRBD1 matches 8 bases. Per the germline V gene, CDR1 is MNHNS and CDR2 is SASEGT. The V and J ends lost 0 bases and 3 bases, in that order; junction bases with no gene match: 3. This CDR3 has 15 residues. The CDR3 region has the DNA TGTGCCAGCAGTGAAGCGGGACAGGCCAAAGAGACCCAGTACTTC. Amino acids: CASSEAGQAKETQYF.

In its sample, this clonotype was seen many times. The V and J genes are TRBV7-2 and TRBJ2-4; 11 positions agree with TRBD1. Germline CDR1 reads SGHTA; CDR2 reads FQGNSA. The CDR3 has 15 residues. V was pared by 3 bases and J by 6 bases, with 4 bases of the junction left unmatched. CDR3 coding DNA: TGTGCCAGCAGCTTTCCCGGGACAGGGGGAAACATTCAGTACTTC. Protein sequence: CASSFPGTGGNIQYF.

This clonotype was found many times. CDR3 sequence (DNA): TGTGCCAGCAGTATCAACGGAGTTCTATATGGCTACACCTTC. Its translation: CASSINGVLYGYTF. The V call is TRBV7-2, the J call TRBJ1-2; D is unresolved. CDR3 size: 14 residues. Trimming left V 6 bases short and J 5 bases short, with 16 bases between. Germline V gives CDR1 SGHTA, CDR2 FQGNSA.

V is TRBV19 and J is TRBJ1-1; the match to TRBD1 covers 9 bases. This CDR3 has 13 residues. V gave up 3 bases and J gave up 4 bases; unmatched junction bases: 0. Germline CDR1 and CDR2: LNHDA and SQIVND (reference sequence). The CDR3 spells CASSMDRGTEAFF. The CDR3, as DNA: TGTGCCAGTAGTATGGACAGGGGCACTGAAGCTTTCTTT.

A remark on this clonotype: A much larger clone sits a single nucleotide away, making a read error possible. The J gene is TRBJ2-2, the V gene TRBV5-1; 8 positions agree with TRBD2. V lost 5 bases, J lost 9 bases, and 9 bases stayed unmatched. Germline lookup yields CDR1 SGHRS and CDR2 YFSETQ. This CDR3 contains 14 residues. The CDR3 DNA reads TGCGCCAGCAGACCAGGACTAGCAGGCAGGGAGCTGTTTTTT. Protein sequence: CASRPGLAGRELFF.

In its sample, this clonotype was seen many times. V usage is TRBV4-1 and J usage is TRBJ2-5; D is perhaps TRBD1 (5 bases). CDR3 size: 14 residues. Germline V gene lookup returns CDR1 MGHRA and CDR2 YSYEKL. Deletions cut 7 bases from V and 2 bases from J, with 14 bases between. CDR3 in amino acids: CASIVGATQETQYF. CDR3 DNA: TGCGCCAGCATAGTAGGGGCTACTCAAGAGACCCAGTACTTC.

The chain joins TRBV19 to TRBJ1-2; 8 nucleotides agree with TRBD1. The CDR3 runs 13 residues. The germline gives CDR1 LNHDA, CDR2 SQIVND (reference sequence). V shed 4 bases, J shed 3 bases, and the junction held 1 base outside the gene matches. Here the CDR3 DNA reads TGTGCCAGTAGTACGACAGGGGACTATGGCTACACCTTC. This codes for CASSTTGDYGYTF.

This clonotype was recorded many times. The chain links TRBV2 to TRBJ2-7; tentatively, D is TRBD1 or TRBD2 (5 bases each). Germline V gene data show CDR1 as SNHLY and CDR2 as FYNNEI. Trimming took off 6 bases at V and 4 bases at J, with 13 bases between the two ends. The length of the CDR3 is 13 residues. The CDR3 here is CASSPGRHYEQYF. CDR3 bases: TGTGCCAGCAGCCCGGGACGTCATTACGAGCAGTACTTC.

This clonotype was counted many times. CDR3: CASSFQLGITEAFF. CDR3 bases: TGTGCCAGCAGTTTCCAACTAGGGATCACTGAAGCTTTCTTT. This chain joins TRBV28 and TRBJ1-1; D not certain. The CDR3 has 14 residues. Trimming pared 3 bases from V and 4 bases from J, leaving 12 bases between. From germline, CDR1 is MDHEN and CDR2 SYDVKM.